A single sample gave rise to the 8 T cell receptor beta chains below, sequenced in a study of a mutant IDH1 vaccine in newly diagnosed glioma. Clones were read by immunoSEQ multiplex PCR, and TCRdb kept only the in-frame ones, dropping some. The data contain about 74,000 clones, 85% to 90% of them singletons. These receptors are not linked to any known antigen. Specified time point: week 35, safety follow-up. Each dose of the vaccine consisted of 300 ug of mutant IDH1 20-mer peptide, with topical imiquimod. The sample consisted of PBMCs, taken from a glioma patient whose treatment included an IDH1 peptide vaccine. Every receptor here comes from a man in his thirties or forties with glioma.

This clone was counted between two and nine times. The CDR3 region is CASSPRGYGYTF. The CDR3 nucleotides are TGTGCCAGCTCACCCCGTGGCTATGGCTACACCTTC. The chain combines TRBV18 with TRBJ1-2; D not certain. CDR1 is KGHSH and CDR2 is LQKENI in the germline V gene. V lost 3 bases and J lost 4, with 6 bases in between. The CDR3 contains 12 residues.

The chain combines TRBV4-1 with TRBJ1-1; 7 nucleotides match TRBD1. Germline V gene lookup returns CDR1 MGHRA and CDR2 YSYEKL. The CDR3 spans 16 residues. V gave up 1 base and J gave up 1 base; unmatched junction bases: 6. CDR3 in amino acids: CASSQVGRGKNTEAFF. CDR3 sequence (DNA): TGCGCCAGCAGCCAAGTGGGCAGGGGGAAGAACACTGAAGCTTTCTTT.

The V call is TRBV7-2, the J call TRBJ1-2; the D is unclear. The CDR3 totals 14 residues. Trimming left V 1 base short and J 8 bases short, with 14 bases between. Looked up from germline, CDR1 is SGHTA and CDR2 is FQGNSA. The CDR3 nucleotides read TGTGCCAGCAGCTTAGTTGAGGGAGCAGGCGGCTACACCTTC. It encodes CASSLVEGAGGYTF. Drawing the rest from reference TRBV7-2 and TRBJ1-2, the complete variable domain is GAGVSQSPSNKVTEKGKDVELRCDPISGHTALYWYRQSLGQGLEFLIYFQGNSAPDKSGLPSDRFSAERTGGSVSTLTIQRTQQEDSAVYLCASSLVEGAGGYTFGSGTRLTVV.

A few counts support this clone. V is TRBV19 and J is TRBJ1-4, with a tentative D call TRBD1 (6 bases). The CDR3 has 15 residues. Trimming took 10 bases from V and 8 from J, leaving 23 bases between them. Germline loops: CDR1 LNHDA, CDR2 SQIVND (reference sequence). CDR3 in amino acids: CATGAEGWLGEKLFF. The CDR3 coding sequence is TGTGCCACAGGGGCCGAGGGATGGTTGGGCGAAAAACTGTTTTTT.

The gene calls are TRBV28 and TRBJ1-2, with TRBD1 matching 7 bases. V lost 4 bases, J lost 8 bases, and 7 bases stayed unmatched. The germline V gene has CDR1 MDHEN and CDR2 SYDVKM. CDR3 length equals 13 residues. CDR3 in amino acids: CASSSGGGWGYTF. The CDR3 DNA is TGTGCCAGCAGTTCGGGAGGGGGCTGGGGCTACACCTTC.

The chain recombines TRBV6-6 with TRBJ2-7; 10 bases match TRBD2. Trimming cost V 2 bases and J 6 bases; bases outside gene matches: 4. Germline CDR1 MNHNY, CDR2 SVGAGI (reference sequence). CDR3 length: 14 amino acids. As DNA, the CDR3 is TGTGCCAGCAGTTACCTAGCGGGAGTCGCCGAGCAGTACTTC. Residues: CASSYLAGVAEQYF.

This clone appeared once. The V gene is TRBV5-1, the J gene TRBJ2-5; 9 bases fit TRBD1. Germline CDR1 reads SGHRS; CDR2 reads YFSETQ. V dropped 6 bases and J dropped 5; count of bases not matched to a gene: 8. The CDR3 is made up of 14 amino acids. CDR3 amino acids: CASTIQGALETQYF. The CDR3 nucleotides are TGCGCCAGCACCATACAGGGGGCTTTGGAGACCCAGTACTTC.

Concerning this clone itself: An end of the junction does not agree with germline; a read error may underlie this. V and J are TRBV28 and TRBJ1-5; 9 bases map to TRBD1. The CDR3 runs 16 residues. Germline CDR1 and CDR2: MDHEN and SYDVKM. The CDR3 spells CASFRDRDYSNQPQHF. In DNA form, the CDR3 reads TGTGCCAGCTTCCGGGACAGGGATTATAGCAATCAGCCTCAGCATTTT.